These 13 T cell receptor beta chains share one sample of origin, sequenced in a study of blood T cell repertoires in COVID-19. The table came from immunoSEQ multiplex PCR; TCRdb's copy has only in-frame clones and leaves some out. Here the sample spans 250,000 or so clones, about 83% being singletons. The sequenced material came from peripheral blood. The receptor source for this set is a woman in her thirties or forties who had recovered from COVID-19.

CDR3 coding DNA: TGTGCCATCAGAGACAGGGACCAGCCCCAGCATTTT. Its protein is CAIRDRDQPQHF. The chain recombines TRBV10-3 with TRBJ1-5, with 7 bases that match TRBD1. The length of the CDR3 is 12 residues. The J segment lost 7 bases and the V segment lost 6 bases, leaving 3 bases of the junction unmatched. Germline loops: CDR1 ENHRY, CDR2 SYGVKD.

The chain is built from TRBV9 and TRBJ2-3; 15 nucleotides line up with TRBD2. Germline CDR1 and CDR2: SGDLS and YYNGEE. The CDR3 spans 17 residues. V gave up 3 bases and J gave up 3 bases; unmatched junction bases: 5. The CDR3 region has the DNA TGTGCCAGCAGCGAGGGGACTAGCGGGGGGTGGACAGATACGCAGTATTTT. This translates into CASSEGTSGGWTDTQYF.

The gene calls are TRBV5-1 and TRBJ2-7, with D perhaps TRBD2 (5 bases). The CDR3 spans 16 residues. V was shortened by 0 bases and J by 5 bases, with 18 bases between the two germline ends. From germline, CDR1 is SGHRS and CDR2 YFSETQ. CDR3 amino acids: CASSLVLRGNSHEQYF. As DNA, the CDR3 is TGCGCCAGCAGCTTGGTACTTAGAGGGAATTCGCACGAGCAGTACTTC.

This rearrangement joins TRBV2 to TRBJ2-2; a possible D gene is TRBD1 (6 bases). This CDR3 region has 16 residues. Germline V gene data show CDR1 as SNHLY and CDR2 as FYNNEI. Trimming took 1 base from V and 0 from J, leaving 9 bases between them. The DNA of the CDR3 is TGTGCCAGCAGTGAAGAACAGGGCTCGAACACCGGGGAGCTGTTTTTT. Residues: CASSEEQGSNTGELFF.

The chain combines TRBV18 with TRBJ1-6, with TRBD1 matching 9 bases. Per germline, CDR1 KGHSH and CDR2 LQKENI. Trimming took 3 bases from V and 8 from J; bases not matched to a gene: 5. The CDR3 totals 15 residues. The CDR3 loop is CASSPQQGADSPLHF. The CDR3 DNA is TGTGCCAGCTCACCCCAACAGGGGGCAGATTCACCCCTCCACTTT.

V usage is TRBV3-1 (or the pseudogene TRBV3-2) and J usage is TRBJ1-2; D is possibly TRBD1 (5 bases). The CDR3 has 13 residues. From germline, CDR1 is LGHDT and CDR2 YNNKEL (reference sequence). Trimming took 4 bases from V and 5 from J, leaving 11 bases between them. This CDR3 reads CASSRRDYYGYTF. The CDR3 DNA sequence: TGTGCCAGCAGCCGCCGGGACTATTATGGCTACACCTTC.

The rearrangement joins TRBV29-1 to TRBJ1-1; maybe TRBD1 (5 bases). V shed 6 bases and J shed 4 bases, with 9 bases lying between them. The CDR3 covers 11 residues. Germline V lookup: CDR1 SQVTM, CDR2 ANQGSEA. CDR3 DNA sequence: TGCAGCGTGGGGGGGGTCACTGAAGCTTTCTTT. Translation: CSVGGVTEAFF.

V is TRBV11-1 and J is TRBJ1-1, with 8 nucleotides matching TRBD1. The CDR3 extends over 16 amino acids. J lost 2 bases, V lost 4 bases, and 9 bases had no gene match. CDR1 and CDR2 (germline): SGHAT, FQDESV (reference sequence). CDR3: CASSSGQGAINTEAFF. The CDR3, as DNA: TGTGCCAGCAGCTCTGGCCAGGGGGCGATTAACACTGAAGCTTTCTTT.

The chain has TRBV7-2 and TRBJ1-6, with 7 bases matching TRBD1. Germline-derived CDR1 and CDR2 are SGHTA and FQGNSA. The CDR3 loop spans 16 amino acids. Germline trimming cut 4 bases from V and 10 bases from J; bases unmatched to any gene: 13. The CDR3 spells CASSSLTGAAGSPLHF. The CDR3 coding sequence is TGTGCCAGCAGCTCCCTTACAGGGGCCGCGGGGTCACCCCTCCACTTT.

This sequence joins TRBV5-1 and TRBJ2-5, with D possibly being TRBD2 (6 bases). The length of the CDR3 is 15 residues. V shed 0 bases and J shed 1 base, with 10 bases lying between them. Germline values: CDR1 SGHRS, CDR2 YFSETQ. DNA of the CDR3: TGCGCCAGCAGCTTGGCTGGAGGGTTCCAAGAGACCCAGTACTTC. It is translated as CASSLAGGFQETQYF. Variable domain in full (rest from reference TRBV5-1 and TRBJ2-5): KAGVTQTPRYLIKTRGQQVTLSCSPISGHRSVSWYQQTPGQGLQFLFEYFSETQRNKGNFPGRFSGRQFSNSRSEMNVSTLELGDSALYLCASSLAGGFQETQYFGPGTRLLVL.

The J gene is TRBJ2-5, the V gene TRBV7-7, with TRBD2 matching over 8 bases. Germline CDR1 is SSHAT and CDR2 is FNYEAQ (reference sequence). Trimming cost V 0 bases and J 5 bases; bases outside gene matches: 5. The CDR3 consists of 15 residues. The CDR3 loop reads CASSLAAGGGETQYF. The CDR3 DNA is TGTGCCAGCAGCTTAGCGGCGGGGGGCGGGGAGACCCAGTACTTC.

This rearrangement joins TRBV5-6 to TRBJ1-5; 9 nucleotides line up with TRBD1. The germline V gene encodes CDR1 SGHDT and CDR2 YYEEEE. The CDR3 extends over 15 amino acids. The junction had 6 bases not matched to a gene; V was cut back by 3 bases and J by 5 bases. DNA of the CDR3: TGTGCCAGCAGCTCGATTTGGGACAGGGATCAGCCCCAGCATTTT. Translating it yields CASSSIWDRDQPQHF.

The chain links TRBV4-1 to TRBJ1-2; the match to TRBD1 covers 12 bases. The junction had 5 bases not matched to a gene; V was cut back by 0 bases and J by 0 bases. CDR1 is MGHRA and CDR2 is YSYEKL in the germline V gene. The CDR3 has 18 residues. For the CDR3, the DNA is TGCGCCAGCAGCCAAGATCCGGGACAGGGGGCAGCTAACTATGGCTACACCTTC. Protein sequence: CASSQDPGQGAANYGYTF.